A selection of T cell receptor beta chains follows, all from one sample in a study of T cells after yellow fever vaccination. TCRdb re-derived calls from the 5' RACE reads in MiXCR, one entry per CDR3 protein. This sample has fewer than 500,000 distinct CDR3 sequences, with approximately 19% found just once. The sequences come from PBMCs, collected before the yellow fever booster vaccination. These receptors were taken from a man younger than 35 who received the YFV17D yellow fever vaccine. Each CDR3 is given with its conserved first and last residue. Fields, in order: D gene, V gene, clone size, CDR3 length, J gene, CDR3 protein, CDR3 DNA. A D gene is named only where the DNA matches it firmly. Size tells how often a clone was seen (once, few, many) or the class of an expanded clone, and some rows leave it out.

D: TRBD1
V: TRBV6-5
size: few
length: 14
J: TRBJ1-6
CDR3: CASSYFTGDSPLHF
DNA: TGTGCCAGCAGTTACTTCACAGGGGATTCACCCCTCCACTTT

D: NA
V: TRBV7-8
size: NA
length: 14
J: TRBJ2-7
CDR3: CASSGPGGTYEQYF
DNA: TGTGCCAGCAGCGGCCCCGGGGGAACCTACGAGCAGTACTTC

D: TRBD2
V: TRBV6-2/TRBV6-3
size: few
length: 16
J: TRBJ2-1
CDR3: CASRLAGGRLYNEQFF
DNA: TGTGCCAGCAGACTAGCGGGGGGACGTCTCTACAATGAGCAGTTCTTC

D: NA
V: TRBV4-1
size: NA
length: 13
J: TRBJ2-7
CDR3: CASSQDSQYEQYF
DNA: TGCGCCAGCAGCCAAGATTCGCAGTACGAGCAGTACTTC

D: NA
V: TRBV10-3
size: few
length: 16
J: TRBJ2-3
CDR3: CAIWHSPSSSTDTQYF
DNA: TGTGCCATCTGGCATTCCCCCTCCTCTAGCACAGATACGCAGTATTTT

D: NA
V: TRBV15
size: many
length: 13
J: TRBJ2-4
CDR3: CATSNDKATIQYF
DNA: TGTGCCACCAGCAATGACAAAGCGACCATTCAGTACTTC

D: NA
V: TRBV6-6
size: NA
length: 13
J: TRBJ1-1
CDR3: CASSYSPAYQAFF
DNA: TGTGCCAGCAGTTACTCCCCGGCGTACCAAGCTTTCTTT

D: NA
V: TRBV27
size: many
length: 12
J: TRBJ2-7
CDR3: CASSNTPYEQYF
DNA: TGTGCCAGCAGTAACACGCCCTACGAGCAGTACTTC

D: TRBD2
V: TRBV2
size: NA
length: 15
J: TRBJ2-3
CDR3: CASSESRGGGNTQYF
DNA: TGTGCCAGCAGTGAAAGTCGGGGGGGCGGAAATACGCAGTATTTT

D: NA
V: TRBV6-1
size: NA
length: 16
J: TRBJ2-1
CDR3: CASSDFLGGGYNEQFF
DNA: TGTGCCAGCAGTGACTTCCTGGGGGGAGGCTACAATGAGCAGTTCTTC

D: TRBD1
V: TRBV18
size: few
length: 14
J: TRBJ2-7
CDR3: CASSPATGAYEQYF
DNA: TGTGCCAGCTCACCTGCAACAGGGGCCTACGAGCAGTACTTC

D: NA
V: TRBV6-5
size: NA
length: 14
J: TRBJ2-7
CDR3: CASSYRAASYEQYF
DNA: TGTGCCAGCAGTTACCGTGCAGCCTCCTACGAGCAGTACTTC

D: NA
V: TRBV9
size: few
length: 17
J: TRBJ2-5
CDR3: CASSVEPVRGTGETQYF
DNA: TGTGCCAGCAGCGTAGAACCCGTCAGAGGGACCGGGGAGACCCAGTACTTC